This T cell receptor (beta chain) stems from a study of blood T cell repertoires in COVID-19. Across the study: Acute and convalescent COVID-19 samples came from the United States, Italy and Spain.

In terms of age and location, participants ranged from about 18 to 95 years and lived in about 25 US areas. Participants were placed into cohorts based on the clinical history they reported. V lost 0 bases and J lost 8, with 14 bases in between. CDR1 and CDR2 from the germline V gene are SEHNR and FQNEAQ (reference sequence). This CDR3 spans 15 amino acids. Using immunoSEQ multiplex PCR, the repertoire was profiled, and TCRdb retains in-frame clones only, with some absent. The data show roughly 320,000 clones, 90% seen once. The receptor's source is a woman aged 25 to 39 who had been exposed to COVID-19. The specimen sequenced was PBMCs or T cells enriched from blood (not recorded which). The genes are TRBV7-9 and TRBJ2-1; maybe TRBD1 (5 bases). The CDR3 is CASSLARQIRHEQFF. The CDR3 region has the DNA TGTGCCAGCAGCTTAGCGCGACAGATTAGGCATGAGCAGTTCTTC.